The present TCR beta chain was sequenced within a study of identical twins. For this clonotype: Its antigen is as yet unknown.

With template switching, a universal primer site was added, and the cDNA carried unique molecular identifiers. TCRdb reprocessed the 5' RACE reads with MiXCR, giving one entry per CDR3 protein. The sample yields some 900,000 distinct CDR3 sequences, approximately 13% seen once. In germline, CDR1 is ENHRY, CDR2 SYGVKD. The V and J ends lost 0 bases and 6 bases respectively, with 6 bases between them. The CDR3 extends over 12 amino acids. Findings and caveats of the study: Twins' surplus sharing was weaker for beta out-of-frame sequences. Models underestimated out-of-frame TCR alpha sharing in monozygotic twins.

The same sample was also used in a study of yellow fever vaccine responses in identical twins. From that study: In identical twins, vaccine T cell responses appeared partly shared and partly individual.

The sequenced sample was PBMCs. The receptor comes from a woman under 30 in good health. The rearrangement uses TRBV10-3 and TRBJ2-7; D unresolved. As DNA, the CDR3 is TGTGCCATCAGTGAGTCAACAGTCGAGCAGTACTTC. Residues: CAISESTVEQYF.